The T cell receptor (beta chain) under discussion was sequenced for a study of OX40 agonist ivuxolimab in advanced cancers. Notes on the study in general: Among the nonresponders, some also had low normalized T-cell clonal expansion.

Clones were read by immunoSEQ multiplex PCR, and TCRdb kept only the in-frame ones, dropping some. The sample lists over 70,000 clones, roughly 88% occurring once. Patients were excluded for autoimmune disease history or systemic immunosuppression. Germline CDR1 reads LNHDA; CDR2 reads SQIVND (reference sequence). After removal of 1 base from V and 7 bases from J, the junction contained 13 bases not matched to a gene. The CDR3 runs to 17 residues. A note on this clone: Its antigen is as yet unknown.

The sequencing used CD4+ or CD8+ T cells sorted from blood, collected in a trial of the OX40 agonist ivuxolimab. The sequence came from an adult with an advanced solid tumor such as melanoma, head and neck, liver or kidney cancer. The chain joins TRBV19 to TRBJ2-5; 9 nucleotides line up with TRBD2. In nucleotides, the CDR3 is TGTGCCAGTAGTATAGGGGGGGTCCTAGCGGGACCCAGGACCCAGTACTTC. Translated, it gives CASSIGGVLAGPRTQYF.